Listed here are 31 T cell receptor beta chains from one sample, sequenced in a study of blood T cells in healthy people across ages. Alongside a J-beta primer mix, a sample-barcoded 5' primer served in a second PCR lasting about 6 to 11 cycles. TCRdb passed the 5' RACE reads through MiXCR, listing each CDR3 protein once. This table holds some 860,000 distinct CDR3 sequences, roughly 56% found once. The specimen was blood. These receptors were obtained from a man in his forties in good health.

The chain is built from TRBV3-1 and TRBJ2-6; D tentatively fits TRBD1 or TRBD2 (6 bases each). This CDR3 spans 16 amino acids. The germline CDR1 and CDR2 sequences are LGHDT and YNNKEL (reference sequence). V lost 6 bases and J lost 4, with 16 bases in between. Written as DNA, the CDR3 is TGTGCCAGCAGTTTACTAGGGGGGCCCGGGGCCAACGTCCTGACTTTC. Protein: CASSLLGGPGANVLTF. The whole variable domain, filled in from reference TRBV3-1 and TRBJ2-6, reads DTAVSQTPKYLVTQMGNDKSIKCEQNLGHDTMYWYKQDSKKFLKIMFSYNNKELIINETVPNRFSPKSPDKAHLNLHINSLELGDSAVYFCASSLLGGPGANVLTFGAGSRLTVL.

The rearrangement links TRBV2 to TRBJ1-2; possible D gene TRBD1, 5 bases. The length of the CDR3 is 13 residues. Trimming removed 7 bases at V and 3 bases at J, with 12 bases between. Germline lookup yields CDR1 SNHLY and CDR2 FYNNEI. The CDR3 DNA follows: TGTGCCAGCACGGGGGGTGGCGACTATGGCTACACCTTC. As protein: CASTGGGDYGYTF.

The CDR3 region has the DNA TGTGCCAGCAGCCAAGAATGGGCGAAAGGGGCTGAAGCTTTCTTT. Its translation is CASSQEWAKGAEAFF. V gene TRBV3-1 combines with J gene TRBJ1-1, with D possibly being TRBD1 (5 bases). Trimming removed 0 bases at V and 6 bases at J, with 14 bases between. The CDR3 has 15 amino acids. Germline V CDR1 and CDR2: LGHDT, YNNKEL (reference sequence).

Notes on this clonotype: This may stem from a read error, because a much larger clone lies one nucleotide away. The chain combines TRBV12-3 or TRBV12-4 with TRBJ2-6; a possible D gene is TRBD1 (6 bases). This CDR3 is 14 amino acids long. V dropped 6 bases and J dropped 2 bases, with 8 bases sitting between them. DNA for the CDR3: TGTGCCAGCAGCAGGGGAACTGGGGCCAACGTCCTGACTTTC. This codes for CASSRGTGANVLTF.

The chain couples TRBV7-2 to TRBJ2-7; TRBD1 matches 8 bases. The V and J ends lost 1 base and 3 bases, in that order; junction bases with no gene match: 8. The CDR3 contains 16 residues. CDR1 and CDR2 (germline): SGHTA, FQGNSA. CDR3 bases: TGTGCCAGCAGCTTAGAAGGGACAGGTGGTTACTACGAGCAGTACTTC. Protein sequence: CASSLEGTGGYYEQYF.

The chain carries TRBV6-1 and TRBJ2-1, with D hard to call. The CDR3 has 17 residues. The germline V gene encodes CDR1 MNHNS and CDR2 SASEGT. Deletions cut 3 bases from V and 11 bases from J, with 26 bases between. The CDR3 loop reads CASSDPLVFGGESKQFF. The CDR3, as DNA: TGTGCCAGCAGTGACCCTTTAGTTTTCGGCGGAGAATCGAAGCAGTTCTTC.

This chain uses TRBV14 with TRBJ2-6; D remains ambiguous. There are 16 residues in the CDR3. Trimming shortened V by 1 base and J by 2 bases, and 9 bases separated the two germline ends. Germline values: CDR1 SGHDN, CDR2 FVKESK. CDR3 nucleotides: TGTGCCAGCAGCCAAGTTACTGTCGCTGGGGCCAACGTCCTGACTTTC. This sequence encodes CASSQVTVAGANVLTF.

This chain joins TRBV4-1 and TRBJ1-2; D unresolved. The CDR3 has 12 amino acids. The germline V gene has CDR1 MGHRA and CDR2 YSYEKL. V gave up 3 bases and J gave up 6 bases, with 8 bases separating them. CDR3 protein: CASSQGGDGYTF. The CDR3 DNA is TGCGCCAGCAGCCAGGGAGGTGATGGCTACACCTTC.

The chain links TRBV28 to TRBJ2-1; D is unclear. The CDR3 sequence is 11 residues long. Trimming removed 7 bases at V and 9 bases at J, with 10 bases between. The V gene's germline CDR1 is MDHEN and CDR2 SYDVKM. The CDR3 DNA is TGTGCCAGCACCTCTAGTCGTGAGCAGTTCTTC. Amino acids: CASTSSREQFF.

This sequence joins TRBV9 and TRBJ2-1; 7 bases are a match to TRBD2. Germline CDR1 SGDLS, CDR2 YYNGEE. Trimming took 2 bases from V and 0 from J; bases not matched to a gene: 5. The length of the CDR3 is 16 residues. The CDR3 loop reads CASSVGGKSSYNEQFF. CDR3 nucleotide sequence: TGTGCCAGCAGCGTGGGGGGGAAAAGCTCCTACAATGAGCAGTTCTTC. Supplemented by reference TRBV9 and TRBJ2-1, the full variable domain reads DSGVTQTPKHLITATGQRVTLRCSPRSGDLSVYWYQQSLDQGLQFLIQYYNGEERAKGNILERFSAQQFPDLHSELNLSSLELGDSALYFCASSVGGKSSYNEQFFGPGTRLTVL.

The chain couples TRBV12-3 or TRBV12-4 to TRBJ2-1; TRBD1 aligns across 9 bases. The CDR3 runs to 15 residues. Losses at the gene ends were 7 bases for V and 10 bases for J; bases not matched to a gene: 14. The CDR3 DNA reads as TGTGCCAGCACTCCAAGCGGGACAGGGAGAAGCGAGCAGTTCTTC. It yields the protein CASTPSGTGRSEQFF.

The chain is built from TRBV29-1 and TRBJ2-1; a possible D gene is TRBD2 (7 bases). Germline V lookup: CDR1 SQVTM, CDR2 ANQGSEA. The length of the CDR3 is 14 residues. V was trimmed by 4 bases and J by 10 bases, leaving 20 bases between them. The CDR3 sequence is CSVVRTGGQGEQFF. Written as DNA, the CDR3 is TGCAGCGTTGTTAGGACGGGGGGCCAGGGGGAGCAGTTCTTC.

The chain employs TRBV15 and TRBJ2-3; D unclear. V was shortened by 0 bases and J by 1 base, with 8 bases between the two germline ends. Germline CDR1 is LNHNV and CDR2 is YYDKDF (reference sequence). CDR3 size: 15 residues. The CDR3 region has the DNA TGTGCCACCAGCAGAGATTATGGGGGCACAGATACGCAGTATTTT. Its translation: CATSRDYGGTDTQYF.

This clonotype was found a few times. The chain combines TRBV6-5 with TRBJ2-3; D call uncertain. This CDR3 spans 13 amino acids. Trimming stripped 6 bases from V and 2 bases from J, with 9 bases between. Germline V CDR1 and CDR2: MNHEY, SVGAGI. The CDR3 region has the DNA TGTGCCAGCAGGTCTCCTATCACAGATACGCAGTATTTT. Amino acids: CASRSPITDTQYF.

To note about this clonotype: At one boundary the junction diverges from the germline segment, which might be a read error. V usage is TRBV7-2 and J usage is TRBJ1-4; 10 nucleotides align to TRBD1. Germline assignment: CDR1 SGHTA and CDR2 FQGNSA. The CDR3 loop spans 18 amino acids. Written as DNA, the CDR3 is TGTGCCAACAGCTCGCGACAGGGGGCTATCCCAAGCCATGAAAAACTGTTTTTT. Residues: CANSSRQGAIPSHEKLFF.

This chain uses TRBV20-1 with TRBJ2-5; tentatively, D is TRBD1 or TRBD2 (6 bases each). The CDR3 has 15 amino acids. The ends were cut back, 2 bases at V and 1 base at J, with 14 bases in the middle. Germline assignment: CDR1 DFQATT and CDR2 SNEGSKA (reference sequence). CDR3 loop: CSARSVGGGQETQYF. The CDR3 DNA reads TGCAGTGCTAGATCTGTCGGAGGGGGCCAAGAGACCCAGTACTTC.

The chain is built from TRBV20-1 and TRBJ1-6; unclear D gene. The CDR3 covers 10 residues. Trimming took off 6 bases at V and 16 bases at J, with 13 bases between the two ends. Germline V lookup: CDR1 DFQATT, CDR2 SNEGSKA (reference sequence). The CDR3 spells CSAKESTLHF. DNA of the CDR3: TGCAGTGCCAAGGAATCTACACTCCACTTT.

V gene TRBV7-2 combines with J gene TRBJ2-7, with D perhaps matching TRBD1 (5 bases). V was cut by 2 bases and J by 6 bases, with 8 bases left in between. The CDR3 sequence is 12 residues long. Germline V gene sequence: CDR1 SGHTA, CDR2 FQGNSA. The CDR3 is CASSLWQGEQYF. Written as DNA, the CDR3 is TGTGCCAGCAGCTTATGGCAGGGCGAGCAGTACTTC. Based on the CDR3 plus reference TRBV7-2 and TRBJ2-7, the full variable domain is GAGVSQSPSNKVTEKGKDVELRCDPISGHTALYWYRQSLGQGLEFLIYFQGNSAPDKSGLPSDRFSAERTGGSVSTLTIQRTQQEDSAVYLCASSLWQGEQYFGPGTRLTVT.

The CDR3 DNA sequence: TGTGCCACCAGTAGATCGAGCCCCGGGACACATAGCTCTGGGGCCAACGTCCTGACTTTC. Protein sequence: CATSRSSPGTHSSGANVLTF. The J gene is TRBJ2-6, the V gene TRBV24-1; the D gene is possibly TRBD1 (6 bases). Trimming shortened V by 6 bases and J by 0 bases, and 23 bases separated the two germline ends. This CDR3 is built from 20 residues. Germline assignment: CDR1 KGHDR and CDR2 SFDVKD.

The rearrangement links TRBV4-3 to TRBJ2-1; D possibly corresponds to TRBD2 (6 bases). The CDR3 loop spans 16 amino acids. Germline loops: CDR1 LGHNA, CDR2 YSLEER. V was shortened by 0 bases and J by 4 bases, with 13 bases between the two germline ends. CDR3 amino acids: CASSQELSAGYNEQFF. As DNA, the CDR3 is TGCGCCAGCAGCCAAGAACTTTCCGCGGGATACAATGAGCAGTTCTTC.

The genes are TRBV28 and TRBJ2-7, with D perhaps matching TRBD1 or TRBD2 (6 bases each). Germline V gene lookup returns CDR1 MDHEN and CDR2 SYDVKM. V dropped 1 base and J dropped 0 bases, with 16 bases sitting between them. The CDR3 runs 17 residues. The CDR3 DNA follows: TGTGCCAGCAGTTTATACCGGGGGCCTTTTCCCTCCTACGAGCAGTACTTC. Its translation: CASSLYRGPFPSYEQYF. Full variable domain (remainder filled in from reference TRBV28 and TRBJ2-7): DVKVTQSSRYLVKRTGEKVFLECVQDMDHENMFWYRQDPGLGLRLIYFSYDVKMKEKGDIPEGYSVSREKKERFSLILESASTNQTSMYLCASSLYRGPFPSYEQYFGPGTRLTVT.

This clonotype has a handful of counts. The chain uses TRBV5-8 and TRBJ1-2; TRBD1 might be the D (5 bases). Trimming left V 4 bases short and J 4 bases short, with 11 bases between. The CDR3 totals 13 residues. Per germline, CDR1 SGHTS and CDR2 YDEGEE. The CDR3 coding sequence is TGTGCCAGCAGCAGCGACAGCGTCTATGGCTACACCTTC. The encoded protein is CASSSDSVYGYTF. Supplemented by reference TRBV5-8 and TRBJ1-2, the full variable domain reads EAGVTQSPTHLIKTRGQQATLRCSPISGHTSVYWYQQALGLGLQFLLWYDEGEERNRGNFPPRFSGRQFPNYSSELNVNALELEDSALYLCASSSDSVYGYTFGSGTRLTVV.

The CDR3 coding sequence is TGTGCCTGGAGTGTCTCCGGGGGCAGGGGCAGTCAGCCCCAGCATTTT. It yields the protein CAWSVSGGRGSQPQHF. The chain has TRBV30 and TRBJ1-5, with a possible D match to TRBD1 (6 bases). The CDR3 has 16 amino acids. Germline loops: CDR1 GTSNPN, CDR2 SVGIG (reference sequence). V was cut by 0 bases and J by 6 bases, with 18 bases left in between.

As for this clonotype: The junction departs from germline at one end; a sequencing error may be responsible. The J gene is TRBJ2-3, the V gene TRBV2, with 10 bases aligning to TRBD2. Germline lookup yields CDR1 SNHLY and CDR2 FYNNEI. CDR3 size: 15 residues. CDR3 in DNA: TGTGCCAGCAGGGAAGGACTAGCGGAGGGGGATACGCAGTATTTT. Its protein is CASREGLAEGDTQYF. The whole variable domain, remainder taken from reference TRBV2 and TRBJ2-3, is EPEVTQTPSHQVTQMGQEVILRCVPISNHLYFYWYRQILGQKVEFLVSFYNNEISEKSEIFDDQFSVERPDGSNFTLKIRSTKLEDSAMYFCASREGLAEGDTQYFGPGTRLTVL.

CDR3 sequence reads: CASSLVAGYNEQYF. The CDR3, as DNA: TGTGCCAGCAGCTTAGTGGCAGGCTACAATGAGCAGTACTTC. This chain joins TRBV7-9 and TRBJ2-7; D is unclear. CDR1 is SEHNR and CDR2 is FQNEAQ in the germline V gene (reference sequence). V lost 1 base and J 7 bases, leaving 14 bases between the germline ends. The CDR3 extends over 14 amino acids.

J is TRBJ2-3 and V is TRBV28; 10 positions match TRBD2. After removal of 0 bases from V and 2 bases from J, the junction contained 5 bases not matched to a gene. The germline gives CDR1 MDHEN, CDR2 SYDVKM. The length of the CDR3 is 17 residues. Written as DNA, the CDR3 is TGTGCCAGCAGTTTATGGCTAGCGGGGGCCAACACAGATACGCAGTATTTT. Protein: CASSLWLAGANTDTQYF.

The chain links TRBV4-1 to TRBJ2-5, with D possibly being TRBD1 (6 bases). The CDR3 sequence is 15 residues long. CDR1 and CDR2 (germline): MGHRA, YSYEKL. Trimming pared 0 bases from V and 2 bases from J, leaving 10 bases between. The CDR3 region is CASSQELQGQETQYF. Here the CDR3 DNA reads TGCGCCAGCAGCCAAGAATTACAGGGTCAAGAGACCCAGTACTTC.

The J gene is TRBJ2-7, the V gene TRBV20-1; D is uncertain. Germline CDR1 and CDR2: DFQATT and SNEGSKA (reference sequence). V gave up 1 base and J gave up 4 bases, with 5 bases separating them. CDR3 length: 11 residues. The CDR3 nucleotides read TGCAGTGCTAGAGGTGATTACGAGCAGTACTTC. Protein sequence: CSARGDYEQYF.

The rearrangement links TRBV20-1 to TRBJ2-1, with 11 bases fitting TRBD1. The germline CDR1 and CDR2 sequences are DFQATT and SNEGSKA (reference sequence). With 6 bases clipped from V and 8 bases from J, the junction kept 9 bases outside the gene matches. The CDR3 is made up of 14 amino acids. This CDR3 is CSARDRGVQYEQFF. The CDR3 DNA sequence: TGCAGTGCGAGGGACAGGGGGGTTCAATATGAGCAGTTCTTC.

A remark on this clonotype: One end of the junction is discordant with germline, which a read error may explain. J is TRBJ2-5 and V is TRBV20-1, with 11 bases fitting TRBD2. CDR1 and CDR2 (germline): DFQATT, SNEGSKA (reference sequence). This CDR3 region has 15 residues. The CDR3 region is CNARDSSGGSETQYF. For the CDR3, the DNA is TGCAATGCTAGAGATTCTAGCGGGGGGTCTGAGACCCAGTACTTC.

This rearrangement joins TRBV5-1 to TRBJ2-1, with 8 bases lining up with TRBD2. The tail of the sequence fits TRBJ2-7 better, so the J call may be wrong. Germline assignment: CDR1 SGHRS and CDR2 YFSETQ. The CDR3 runs 17 residues. CDR3 in DNA: TGCGCCAGCAGCTTGCTGGGACTAGAGGGCTCCTACAATGAGCAGTACTTC. This gives the protein CASSLLGLEGSYNEQYF.